This TCR beta chain was captured by sequencing in a study of Ad26.COV2.S vaccination and SARS-CoV-2 variants. Looking at the study overall: Each vaccinee took Ad26.COV2.S intramuscularly, once or twice 56 days apart.

Sequencing used immunoSEQ multiplex PCR; TCRdb keeps in-frame clones, though not all of them. The profile covers some 390,000 clones, with 75% to 90% appearing a single time and 3% to 4.5% taken by the ten largest. Study-level findings and limits: TCR breadth and depth analyses may have underestimated total T cell responses. Breadth, reportedly substantial, characterized the spike-specific CD8+ and CD4+ T cell responses after vaccination.

The treatment denotes: approximately 18 received Ad26.COV2.S at low or high dose, single or two shots; several received placebo; per-sample allocation not given. Day 63 following the first vaccine or placebo injection was when the samples were taken. Whoever gave the sample was an adult aged 18-55 years in Boston. V shed 0 bases, J shed 5 bases, and the junction held 14 bases outside the gene matches. Germline CDR1 is LGHNA and CDR2 is YSLEER. The CDR3 runs 19 residues. Turning to this clone: Its antigen is unidentified.

The source is a person aged 18 to 65 who received the Ad26.COV2.S COVID-19 vaccine or a placebo. The material was peripheral blood, obtained in a trial of Ad26.COV2.S vaccine versus placebo. V usage is TRBV4-3 and J usage is TRBJ2-5, with 11 bases lining up with TRBD2. CDR3 in amino acids: CASSQERLAGSSGTETQYF. As DNA, the CDR3 is TGCGCCAGCAGCCAAGAGAGACTAGCGGGGTCCTCCGGGACGGAGACCCAGTACTTC.